Only one count was recorded for the clone carrying this T cell receptor beta chain. Adult controls were healthy nonsmokers aged about 20-50 years, median around 39 years. CDR3 size: 18 residues. The germline CDR1 and CDR2 sequences are LNHNV and YYDKDF (reference sequence). V lost 0 bases and J lost 0, with 16 bases in between. The sample belongs to a study of naive CD8 T cells in extremely preterm neonates. Repertoires were generated with immunoSEQ multiplex PCR, while TCRdb's copy carries only in-frame clones and drops some. In the table there are a few thousand clones, approximately 96% of which are singletons.

The V and J genes are TRBV15 and TRBJ2-3, with D perhaps TRBD2 (6 bases). The TCR sequence derives from a human donor in good health. Sequences were obtained from naive CD8+ T cells from blood. DNA for the CDR3: TGTGCCACCAGCAGAGATCGGGCGGGGCGTCCTAGCACAGATACGCAGTATTTT. Amino acids: CATSRDRAGRPSTDTQYF.